This T cell receptor (beta chain) was obtained from a study of shared clonotypes between healthy human individuals. Study-wide results and limits: With a handful of donors compared, roughly 4.9% of naive CD4 clonotypes were shared.

About this clone itself: No antigen is known for it.

The repertoire was sequenced with immunoSEQ multiplex PCR; TCRdb's copy has only in-frame clones and lacks some. The sample shows under 2.5 million clones, approximately 90% of them seen only once. The CDR3 extends over 14 amino acids. Trimming removed 5 bases from V and 3 bases from J; junction bases left unmatched: 4. Germline CDR1 SEHNR, CDR2 FQNEAQ (reference sequence). The chain has TRBV7-9 and TRBJ2-3, with 8 bases matching TRBD1. This clonotype was sampled from a man aged 18-30 years in good health. Some clones in this sample may be carry-over from other donors' samples. The sample was naive CD4+ T cells from PBMCs. Subset reported: CD45RA+ positively selected. CDR3 amino acids: CASSVDRGTDTQYF. The CDR3 DNA reads as TGTGCCAGCAGCGTCGACAGGGGAACAGATACGCAGTATTTT.